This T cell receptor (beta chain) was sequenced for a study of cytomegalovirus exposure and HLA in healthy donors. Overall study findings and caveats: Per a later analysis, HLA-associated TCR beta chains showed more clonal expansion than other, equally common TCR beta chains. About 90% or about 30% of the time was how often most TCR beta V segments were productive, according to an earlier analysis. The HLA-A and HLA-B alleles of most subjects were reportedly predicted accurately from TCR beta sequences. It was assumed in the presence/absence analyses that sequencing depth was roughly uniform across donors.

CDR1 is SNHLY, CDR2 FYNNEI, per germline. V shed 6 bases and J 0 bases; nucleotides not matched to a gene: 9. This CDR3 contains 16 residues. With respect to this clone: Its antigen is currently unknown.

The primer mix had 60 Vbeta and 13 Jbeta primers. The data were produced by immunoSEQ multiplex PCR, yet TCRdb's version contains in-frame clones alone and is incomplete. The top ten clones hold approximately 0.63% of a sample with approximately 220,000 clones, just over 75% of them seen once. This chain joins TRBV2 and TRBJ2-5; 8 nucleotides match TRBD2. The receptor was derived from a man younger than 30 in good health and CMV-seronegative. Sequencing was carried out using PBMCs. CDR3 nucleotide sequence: TGTGCCAGCAGCGATACTAGCGGAATGTACCAAGAGACCCAGTACTTC. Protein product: CASSDTSGMYQETQYF.